Below, 20 T cell receptor beta chains from the same sample are listed, as sequenced in a study of T-cell memory formation after mild COVID-19. TCRdb analysed the 5' RACE reads with MiXCR anew, one entry per CDR3 protein. This table holds about 560,000 distinct CDR3 sequences, roughly 17% found once. The material sequenced was PBMCs or a T cell subset sorted from them (not recorded which). The receptors stem from an adult woman who had mild COVID-19 (a few samples of this study predate the infection). Cell type and time point are not known.

The chain couples TRBV5-1 to TRBJ1-2; D possibly corresponds to TRBD1 (5 bases). The CDR3 consists of 13 residues. CDR1 and CDR2 from the germline V gene are SGHRS and YFSETQ. With 5 bases removed from V and 3 bases from J, the gap between germline ends came to 11 bases. CDR3 loop: CASRRVQDYGYTF. The CDR3, as DNA: TGCGCCAGCAGGAGGGTACAGGACTATGGCTACACCTTC.

The rearrangement joins TRBV12-3 or TRBV12-4 to TRBJ2-6; 8 bases are a match to TRBD1. The V gene end was trimmed by 3 bases and the J gene end by 3 bases; junction bases not matched to a gene: 7. CDR3 length equals 17 residues. Here the CDR3 reads CASSFQGAVVGANVLTF. DNA of the CDR3: TGTGCCAGCAGTTTTCAGGGGGCAGTGGTTGGGGCCAACGTCCTGACTTTC.

The rearrangement uses TRBV20-1 and TRBJ2-5; D assignment may be TRBD1 or TRBD2 (5 bases each). CDR1 and CDR2 (germline): DFQATT, SNEGSKA (reference sequence). V was pared by 7 bases and J by 5 bases, with 17 bases between. The CDR3 has 13 residues. Written as DNA, the CDR3 is TGCAGTGGAGCTTGGGGGAATATGGAGACCCAGTACTTC. This encodes CSGAWGNMETQYF.

This clonotype was counted between two and nine times. V gene TRBV7-2 combines with J gene TRBJ1-1; maybe TRBD1 (5 bases). The V and J ends lost 2 bases and 0 bases respectively, with 10 bases between them. This CDR3 contains 15 residues. Germline lookup yields CDR1 SGHTA and CDR2 FQGNSA. The CDR3 protein is CASSLMGGLNTEAFF. CDR3 in DNA: TGTGCCAGCAGCTTAATGGGGGGTTTGAACACTGAAGCTTTCTTT. The variable domain in full, with the rest retrieved from reference TRBV7-2 and TRBJ1-1, is GAGVSQSPSNKVTEKGKDVELRCDPISGHTALYWYRQSLGQGLEFLIYFQGNSAPDKSGLPSDRFSAERTGGSVSTLTIQRTQQEDSAVYLCASSLMGGLNTEAFFGQGTRLTVV.

This chain uses TRBV7-9 with TRBJ2-5; 11 nucleotides align to TRBD1. CDR3 length equals 17 residues. The trim removed 4 bases at V and 0 bases at J, leaving 7 bases unmatched. Germline assignment: CDR1 SEHNR and CDR2 FQNEAQ (reference sequence). The CDR3 sequence is CASSSGTGGFYQETQYF. DNA of the CDR3: TGTGCCAGCAGCTCCGGGACAGGGGGGTTTTACCAAGAGACCCAGTACTTC.

This clonotype was recorded once. This chain joins TRBV27 and TRBJ1-5; D possibly corresponds to TRBD1 (6 bases). V was cut by 6 bases and J by 1 base, with 16 bases left in between. Germline CDR1 MNHEY, CDR2 SMNVEV (reference sequence). The CDR3 contains 16 residues. The DNA of the CDR3 is TGTGCCAGCAGGCCGATGACAGGCCTAAGCAATCAGCCCCAGCATTTT. Encoded protein: CASRPMTGLSNQPQHF.

In its sample, this clonotype was seen a few times. This chain joins TRBV4-3 and TRBJ2-6; 8 nucleotides match TRBD1. The CDR3 consists of 21 residues. Germline V gene lookup returns CDR1 LGHNA and CDR2 YSLEER. Unmatched junction bases numbered 16, after V lost 3 bases and J lost 0 bases. This chain's CDR3 is CASSHKTGVPLPFSGANVLTF. The CDR3, as DNA: TGCGCCAGCAGCCATAAGACAGGGGTTCCTCTTCCTTTCTCTGGGGCCAACGTCCTGACTTTC.

The V and J genes are TRBV6-1 and TRBJ2-7, with a possible D match to TRBD2 (5 bases). The germline CDR1 and CDR2 sequences are MNHNS and SASEGT. V lost 6 bases, J lost 3 bases, and 12 bases lay in between. CDR3 length equals 13 residues. CDR3: CASSIIDYYEQYF. The CDR3 DNA reads as TGTGCCAGCAGCATTATCGACTACTACGAGCAGTACTTC.

This clonotype has a single count. The chain employs TRBV9 and TRBJ2-7, with D perhaps matching TRBD2 (7 bases). Trimming cost V 1 base and J 2 bases, with 13 bases left between them. This CDR3 contains 15 residues. Germline V gene lookup returns CDR1 SGDLS and CDR2 YYNGEE. In nucleotides, the CDR3 is TGTGCCAGCAGCGTATTCGGGGGGCCAACCTACGAGCAGTACTTC. It is translated as CASSVFGGPTYEQYF.

This clonotype was observed a handful of times. This rearrangement joins TRBV9 to TRBJ1-3, with D tentatively TRBD1 (6 bases). Germline CDR1 and CDR2: SGDLS and YYNGEE. V dropped 3 bases and J dropped 0 bases, with 10 bases sitting between them. CDR3 length: 15 residues. In nucleotides, the CDR3 is TGTGCCAGCAGCGGGGACACCAACTCTGGAAACACCATATATTTT. This codes for CASSGDTNSGNTIYF. The whole variable domain, remainder taken from reference TRBV9 and TRBJ1-3, is DSGVTQTPKHLITATGQRVTLRCSPRSGDLSVYWYQQSLDQGLQFLIQYYNGEERAKGNILERFSAQQFPDLHSELNLSSLELGDSALYFCASSGDTNSGNTIYFGEGSWLTVV.

This clonotype showed up just a few times. CDR3 in amino acids: CASSYDSLSYNEQFF. CDR3 DNA: TGTGCCAGCAGTTACGACAGCCTCTCCTACAATGAGCAGTTCTTC. V usage is TRBV6-2 or TRBV6-3 and J usage is TRBJ2-1; possibly TRBD1 for D (5 bases). Deletions cut 2 bases from V and 0 bases from J, with 8 bases between. The germline V gene has CDR1 MNHEY and CDR2 SVGEGT. The CDR3 runs to 15 residues.

This rearrangement joins TRBV3-1 to TRBJ2-7; TRBD1 aligns across 7 bases. Losses at the gene ends were 6 bases for V and 8 bases for J; bases not matched to a gene: 7. CDR1 LGHDT and CDR2 YNNKEL come from the germline V gene (reference sequence). There are 12 residues in the CDR3. The CDR3 reads CASRSTGEKQYF. In DNA, the CDR3 is TGTGCCAGCAGATCCACAGGGGAGAAGCAGTACTTC.

This sequence joins TRBV11-2 and TRBJ1-1; TRBD1 agrees at 9 bases. Trimming at V came to 3 bases and at J to 5 bases, leaving 7 bases not matched to a gene. Germline V gives CDR1 SGHAT, CDR2 FQNNGV. The CDR3 runs 15 residues. The CDR3 loop reads CASSLLQGARTEAFF. CDR3 sequence (DNA): TGTGCCAGCAGCTTGTTACAGGGGGCGCGAACTGAAGCTTTCTTT.

This clonotype was found a few times. The chain carries TRBV20-1 and TRBJ2-7; possible D gene TRBD2, 6 bases. V was trimmed by 1 base and J by 3 bases, leaving 16 bases between them. The CDR3 is made up of 15 amino acids. Looked up from germline, CDR1 is DFQATT and CDR2 is SNEGSKA (reference sequence). CDR3 bases: TGCAGTGCTAGAGTCGGGGGTCAGGGCGGCTACGAGCAGTACTTC. The encoded protein is CSARVGGQGGYEQYF.

This chain uses TRBV5-1 with TRBJ2-2; D is unresolved. The CDR3 sequence is 15 residues long. Germline values: CDR1 SGHRS, CDR2 YFSETQ. Trimming cost V 0 bases and J 6 bases, with 12 bases left between them. The CDR3 protein is CASSLAYGDSGELFF. CDR3 bases: TGCGCCAGCAGCTTGGCCTACGGTGATTCCGGGGAGCTGTTTTTT.

This clonotype was observed a few times. V and J are TRBV4-1 and TRBJ2-7; D assignment may be TRBD1 or TRBD2 (5 bases each). Trimming removed 0 bases from V and 2 bases from J, with 14 bases in between. This CDR3 is built from 16 residues. From germline, CDR1 is MGHRA and CDR2 YSYEKL. CDR3 nucleotide sequence: TGCGCCAGCAGCCAAGATCGGGCAGGGACCCCCTACGAGCAGTACTTC. The encoded protein is CASSQDRAGTPYEQYF.

The chain joins TRBV7-8 to TRBJ2-3; 11 bases fit TRBD2. This CDR3 is built from 16 residues. In germline, CDR1 is SGHVS, CDR2 FQNEAQ. Trimming took 3 bases from V and 6 from J; bases not matched to a gene: 8. The CDR3 nucleotides read TGTGCCAGCAGCTTTCTTAGCGGGAGGGCACGGGATACGCAGTATTTT. Amino acid sequence: CASSFLSGRARDTQYF.

The rearrangement links TRBV29-1 to TRBJ2-3, with a possible D match to TRBD2 (6 bases). Trimming stripped 7 bases from V and 3 bases from J, with 14 bases between. Germline V gives CDR1 SQVTM, CDR2 ANQGSEA. The CDR3 sequence is 13 residues long. In DNA, the CDR3 is TGCAGCGCCCAGCCGGCGGGAACAGATACGCAGTATTTT. Protein: CSAQPAGTDTQYF.

V usage is TRBV29-1 and J usage is TRBJ2-1, with 11 bases identical to TRBD2. Germline lookup yields CDR1 SQVTM and CDR2 ANQGSEA. This CDR3 comprises 16 residues. J gave up 4 bases and V 0 bases, and 5 bases lay outside the gene matches. CDR3 loop: CSVEDRLAGGYNEQFF. The DNA of the CDR3 is TGCAGCGTTGAAGATCGGCTAGCGGGGGGTTACAATGAGCAGTTCTTC.

This clonotype occurred many times. The CDR3 nucleotides read TGTGCCATCGGTTGGGAGGGCTTATCCTACGAGCAGTACTTC. This encodes CAIGWEGLSYEQYF. This rearrangement joins TRBV10-3 to TRBJ2-7; 7 bases match TRBD2. The germline gives CDR1 ENHRY, CDR2 SYGVKD. The CDR3 spans 14 residues. V shed 8 bases, J shed 1 base, and the junction held 8 bases outside the gene matches.